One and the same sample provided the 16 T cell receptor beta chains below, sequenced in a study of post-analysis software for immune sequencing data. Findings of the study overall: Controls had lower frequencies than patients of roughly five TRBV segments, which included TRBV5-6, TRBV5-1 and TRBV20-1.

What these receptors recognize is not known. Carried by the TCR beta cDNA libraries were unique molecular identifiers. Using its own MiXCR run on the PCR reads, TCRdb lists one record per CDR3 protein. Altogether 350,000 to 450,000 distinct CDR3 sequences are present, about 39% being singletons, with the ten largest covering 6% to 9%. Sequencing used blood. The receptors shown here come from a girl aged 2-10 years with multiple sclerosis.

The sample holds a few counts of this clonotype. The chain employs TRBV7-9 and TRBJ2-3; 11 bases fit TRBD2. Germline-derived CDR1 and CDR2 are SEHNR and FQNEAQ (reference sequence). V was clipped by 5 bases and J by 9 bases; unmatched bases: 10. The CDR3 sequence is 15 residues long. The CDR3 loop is CASSPRTSGPPTQYF. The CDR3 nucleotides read TGTGCCAGCAGCCCTCGGACTAGCGGGCCACCGACGCAGTATTTT.

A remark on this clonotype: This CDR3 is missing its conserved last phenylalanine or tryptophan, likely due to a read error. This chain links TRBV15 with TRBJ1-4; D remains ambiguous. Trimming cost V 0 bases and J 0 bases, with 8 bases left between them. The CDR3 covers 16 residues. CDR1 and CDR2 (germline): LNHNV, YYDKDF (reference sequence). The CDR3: CATSRDKWATNEKLFC. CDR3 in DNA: TGTGCCACCAGCAGAGATAAGTGGGCAACTAATGAAAAACTGTTTTGT.

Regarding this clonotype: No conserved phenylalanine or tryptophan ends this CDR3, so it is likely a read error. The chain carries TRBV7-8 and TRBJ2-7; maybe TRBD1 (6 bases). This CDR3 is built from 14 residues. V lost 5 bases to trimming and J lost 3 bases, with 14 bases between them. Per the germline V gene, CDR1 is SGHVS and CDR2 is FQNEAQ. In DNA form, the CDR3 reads TGTGCCAGCAGCGGGGACATCTGGAACTACGAGCAGTACTGC. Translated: CASSGDIWNYEQYC.

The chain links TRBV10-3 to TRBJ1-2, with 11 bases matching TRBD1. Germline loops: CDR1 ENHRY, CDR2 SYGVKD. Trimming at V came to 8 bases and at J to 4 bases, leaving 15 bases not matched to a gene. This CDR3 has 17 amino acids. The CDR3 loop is CAIPKRDRGDLLYGYTF. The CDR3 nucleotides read TGTGCCATCCCGAAAAGGGACAGGGGGGACCTTCTCTATGGCTACACCTTC.

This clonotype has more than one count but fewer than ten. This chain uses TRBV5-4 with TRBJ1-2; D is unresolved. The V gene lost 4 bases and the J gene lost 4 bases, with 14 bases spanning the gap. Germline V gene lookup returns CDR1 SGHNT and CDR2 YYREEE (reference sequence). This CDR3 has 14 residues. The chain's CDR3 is CASSRNGLVYGYTF. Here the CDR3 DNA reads TGTGCCAGCAGCCGAAATGGACTTGTCTATGGCTACACCTTC.

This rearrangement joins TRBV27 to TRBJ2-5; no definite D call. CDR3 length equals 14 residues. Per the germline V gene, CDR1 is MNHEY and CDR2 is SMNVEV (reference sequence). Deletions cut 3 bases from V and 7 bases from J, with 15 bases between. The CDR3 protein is CASSFSSGDATQYF. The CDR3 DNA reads TGTGCCAGCAGTTTCAGTTCAGGCGATGCGACCCAGTACTTC.

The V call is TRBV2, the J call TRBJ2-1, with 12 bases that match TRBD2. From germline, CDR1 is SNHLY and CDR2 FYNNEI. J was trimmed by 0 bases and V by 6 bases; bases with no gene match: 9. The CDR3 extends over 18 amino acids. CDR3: CASSQLAGGIRSYNEQFF. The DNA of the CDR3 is TGTGCCAGCAGCCAACTAGCGGGGGGAATTCGCTCCTACAATGAGCAGTTCTTC.

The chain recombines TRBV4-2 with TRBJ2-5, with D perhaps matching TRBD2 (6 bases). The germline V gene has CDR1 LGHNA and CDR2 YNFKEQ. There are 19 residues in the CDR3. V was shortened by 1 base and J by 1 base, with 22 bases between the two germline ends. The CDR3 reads CASSQAWDPQTRPQETQYF. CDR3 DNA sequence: TGTGCCAGCAGCCAAGCTTGGGATCCGCAGACTAGACCCCAAGAGACCCAGTACTTC.

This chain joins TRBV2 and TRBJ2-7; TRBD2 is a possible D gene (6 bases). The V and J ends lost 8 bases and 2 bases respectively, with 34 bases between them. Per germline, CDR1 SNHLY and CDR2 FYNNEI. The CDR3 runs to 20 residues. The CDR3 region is CASRLGLVRESRDRPYEQYF. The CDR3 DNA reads TGTGCCAGCCGGTTGGGGCTGGTCCGCGAGTCGCGGGACCGTCCCTACGAGCAGTACTTC.

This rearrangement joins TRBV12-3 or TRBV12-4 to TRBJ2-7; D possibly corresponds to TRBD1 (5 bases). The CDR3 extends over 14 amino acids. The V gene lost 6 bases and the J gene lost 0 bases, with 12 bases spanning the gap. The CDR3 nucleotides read TGTGCCAGCAGAGACAGTTGGGGCTCCTACGAGCAGTACTTC. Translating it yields CASRDSWGSYEQYF.

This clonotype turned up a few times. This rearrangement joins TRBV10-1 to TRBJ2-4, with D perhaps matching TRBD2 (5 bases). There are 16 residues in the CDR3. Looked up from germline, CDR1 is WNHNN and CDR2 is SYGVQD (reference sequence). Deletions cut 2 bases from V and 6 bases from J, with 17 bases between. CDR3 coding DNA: TGCGCCAGCAGTGAGGTTGGGAGAAGATTTAGAAACATTCAGTACTTC. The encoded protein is CASSEVGRRFRNIQYF.

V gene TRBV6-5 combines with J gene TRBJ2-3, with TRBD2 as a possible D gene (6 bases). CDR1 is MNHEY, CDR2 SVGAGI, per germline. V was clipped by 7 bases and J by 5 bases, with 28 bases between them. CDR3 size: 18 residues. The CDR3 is CASILLEVAGRRVDTQYF. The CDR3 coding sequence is TGTGCCAGCATTTTACTGGAAGTGGCGGGGAGGAGGGTAGATACGCAGTATTTT.

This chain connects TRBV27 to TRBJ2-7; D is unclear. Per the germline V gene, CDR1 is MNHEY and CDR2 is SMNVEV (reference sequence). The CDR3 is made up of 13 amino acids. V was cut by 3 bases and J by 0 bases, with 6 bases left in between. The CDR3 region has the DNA TGTGCCAGCAGTTTTTCCACCTCCTACGAGCAGTACTTC. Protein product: CASSFSTSYEQYF.

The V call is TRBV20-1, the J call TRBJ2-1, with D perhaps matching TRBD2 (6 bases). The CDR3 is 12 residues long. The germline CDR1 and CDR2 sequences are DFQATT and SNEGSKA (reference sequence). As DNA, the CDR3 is TGCGGGACTTTGGGAGACAAGAATGAGCAGTTCTTC. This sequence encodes CGTLGDKNEQFF.

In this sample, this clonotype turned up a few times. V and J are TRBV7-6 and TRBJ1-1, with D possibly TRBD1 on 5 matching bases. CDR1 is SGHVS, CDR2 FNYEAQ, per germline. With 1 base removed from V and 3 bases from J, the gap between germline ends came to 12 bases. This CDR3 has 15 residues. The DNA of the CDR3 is TGTGCCAGCAGCTTAGAACCAGGGCTCGACACTGAAGCTTTCTTT. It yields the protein CASSLEPGLDTEAFF.

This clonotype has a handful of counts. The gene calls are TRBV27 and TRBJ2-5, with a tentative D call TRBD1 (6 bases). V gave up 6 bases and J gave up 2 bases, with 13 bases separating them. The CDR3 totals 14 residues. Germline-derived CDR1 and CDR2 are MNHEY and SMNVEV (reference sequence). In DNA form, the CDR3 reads TGTGCCAGCAGCATATACAGGGAACAAGAGACCCAGTACTTC. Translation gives CASSIYREQETQYF.